What follows are 30 T cell receptor beta chains derived from one specimen sequenced in a study of blood T cell repertoires in COVID-19 (dated by TCRdb to between 2020 and 2021). The library was built by means of the immunoSEQ multiplex PCR assay. TCRdb took this table from immuneACCESS and kept in-frame rearrangements with V and J called. Such tables lack part of the clones; where checked against another copy, unresolved V genes explain under half of the gap, and the rest is unexplained. Recorded for this sample are more than 200,000 clones; more than 65% of them occurred a single time. Of the sample, approximately 4% falls within the top ten clones. Sequencing was done on a sample of peripheral blood. The source of these receptors is a woman in her 40s with active or convalescent COVID-19.

This clone was picked up a small number of times. The chain recombines TRBV28 with TRBJ1-3, with 7 bases identical to TRBD1. The germline CDR1 and CDR2 sequences are MDHEN and SYDVKM. Losses at the gene ends were 4 bases for V and 8 bases for J; bases not matched to a gene: 14. The CDR3 length is 16 residues. The CDR3, as DNA: TGTGCCAGCAGTTCCCCGACTTACAGGGGTGTGGACACCATATATTTT. Translation: CASSSPTYRGVDTIYF.

V usage is TRBV19 and J usage is TRBJ1-5, with D uncertain. CDR1 is LNHDA and CDR2 is SQIVND in the germline V gene (reference sequence). The CDR3 is 14 amino acids. Trimming pared 4 bases from V and 5 bases from J, leaving 12 bases between. CDR3 amino acids: CASSTYREHQPQHF. The CDR3 coding sequence is TGTGCCAGTAGTACTTACAGAGAACATCAGCCCCAGCATTTT.

The chain employs TRBV14 and TRBJ1-2; TRBD1 aligns across 7 bases. V trimming: 6 bases; J trimming: 1 base; junction bases outside the gene matches: 11. There are 16 residues in the CDR3. The germline CDR1 and CDR2 sequences are SGHDN and FVKESK. CDR3 in DNA: TGTGCCAGCAGTCAACTGACAGGGTCGAGTAACTATGGCTACACCTTC. Translating gives CASSQLTGSSNYGYTF.

The chain is built from TRBV29-1 and TRBJ2-4; 7 bases fit TRBD1. The germline V gene has CDR1 SQVTM and CDR2 ANQGSEA. Unmatched junction bases numbered 6, after V lost 4 bases and J lost 3 bases. This CDR3 is 14 amino acids long. The CDR3 nucleotides read TGCAGCGTTGTAGGGGGCGGCCTCAAAAACATTCAGTACTTC. It yields the protein CSVVGGGLKNIQYF.

This clone was detected a few times. J is TRBJ1-2 and V is TRBV7-6, with D hard to call. The V end was cut by 1 base, the J end by 1 base, with 4 bases between. CDR1 and CDR2 from the germline V gene are SGHVS and FNYEAQ. This CDR3 has 13 residues. The CDR3: CASSLGLNYGYTF. As DNA, the CDR3 is TGTGCCAGCAGCTTAGGACTTAACTATGGCTACACCTTC.

The V call is TRBV24-1, the J call TRBJ2-1, with a tentative D call TRBD2 (5 bases). CDR1 KGHDR and CDR2 SFDVKD come from the germline V gene. The CDR3 spans 15 residues. V lost 4 bases and J lost 6, with 15 bases in between. DNA for the CDR3: TGTGCCACCAGTGACCCATCTCCGGGGAGCAATGAGCAGTTCTTC. Translated: CATSDPSPGSNEQFF.

The chain carries TRBV28 and TRBJ1-2, with D perhaps matching TRBD1 (5 bases). The CDR3 has 14 residues. V was clipped by 1 base and J by 2 bases, with 8 bases between them. The V gene's germline CDR1 is MDHEN and CDR2 SYDVKM. The DNA for the CDR3 is TGTGCCAGCAGTTTATCGAAGGGGAACTATGGCTACACCTTC. Residues: CASSLSKGNYGYTF.

J is TRBJ1-2 and V is TRBV4-2; a possible D gene is TRBD1 (6 bases). Trimming removed 0 bases at V and 8 bases at J, with 19 bases between. Germline CDR1 and CDR2: LGHNA and YNFKEQ. The CDR3 spans 16 residues. The CDR3 protein is CASSQDHLGGGVGYTF. DNA for the CDR3: TGTGCCAGCAGCCAAGATCACCTAGGGGGGGGCGTCGGCTACACCTTC.

The chain is built from TRBV7-3 and TRBJ1-5; the D is unclear. The CDR3 totals 13 residues. The germline V and J ends were trimmed by 1 base and 11 bases, with 12 bases remaining between them. Germline CDR1 and CDR2: SGHTA and FQGTGA. In DNA, the CDR3 is TGTGCCAGCAGCTTAAGTGGTGGCGGGGCCCAGCATTTT. As protein: CASSLSGGGAQHF.

This chain links TRBV4-2 with TRBJ1-4; the D gene is possibly TRBD1 (5 bases). CDR3 length: 14 residues. V dropped 0 bases and J dropped 6 bases, with 8 bases sitting between them. Germline V gene data show CDR1 as LGHNA and CDR2 as YNFKEQ. CDR3 sequence reads: CASSQDLTDEKLFF. The CDR3, as DNA: TGTGCCAGCAGCCAAGATTTGACAGATGAAAAACTGTTTTTT.

The chain uses TRBV11-3 and TRBJ2-2; D unresolved. This CDR3 contains 13 residues. Germline CDR1 and CDR2: SGHNT and YENEEA. Trimming removed 2 bases from V and 5 bases from J, with 6 bases in between. For the CDR3, the DNA is TGTGCCAGCAGCTTACGGGTTACCGGGGAGCTGTTTTTT. Translating it yields CASSLRVTGELFF.

The V call is TRBV9, the J call TRBJ1-5, with D possibly being TRBD1 (5 bases). The CDR3 consists of 13 residues. The ends were cut back, 3 bases at V and 7 bases at J, with 11 bases in the middle. Per the germline V gene, CDR1 is SGDLS and CDR2 is YYNGEE. The CDR3 DNA reads as TGTGCCAGCAGCGGAGACAGCTACCAGCCCCAGCATTTT. This encodes CASSGDSYQPQHF.

This clone showed up many times. The chain recombines TRBV10-1 with TRBJ1-4, with D possibly TRBD1 on 6 matching bases. Deletions cut 5 bases from V and 0 bases from J, with 7 bases between. Germline lookup yields CDR1 WNHNN and CDR2 SYGVQD (reference sequence). This CDR3 is built from 14 residues. The CDR3 reads CASSPGATNEKLFF. The CDR3, as DNA: TGCGCCAGCAGTCCAGGGGCAACTAATGAAAAACTGTTTTTT.

In DNA form, the CDR3 reads TGCGCCAGCAGCTCAGGACAGGGGGGATACAATGAGCAGTTCTTC. It encodes CASSSGQGGYNEQFF. The chain combines TRBV5-1 with TRBJ2-1; 10 bases are shared with TRBD1. V lost 3 bases, J lost 4 bases, and 4 bases stayed unmatched. The CDR3 has 15 residues. Germline V gives CDR1 SGHRS, CDR2 YFSETQ.

The genes are TRBV5-1 and TRBJ2-7, with 7 bases identical to TRBD1. Germline V lookup: CDR1 SGHRS, CDR2 YFSETQ. The CDR3 runs to 13 residues. Trimming took 1 base from V and 3 from J; bases not matched to a gene: 1. CDR3 protein: CASSLRDSYEQYF. The CDR3 bases are TGCGCCAGCAGCTTGCGGGACAGCTACGAGCAGTACTTC.

The rearrangement uses TRBV28 and TRBJ1-1, with 7 bases identical to TRBD1. V trimming: 3 bases; J trimming: 0 bases; junction bases outside the gene matches: 10. CDR1 is MDHEN, CDR2 SYDVKM, per germline. This CDR3 contains 17 residues. The CDR3 loop is CASSFIPGQPMNTEAFF. The CDR3 DNA follows: TGTGCCAGCAGTTTCATCCCGGGACAGCCTATGAACACTGAAGCTTTCTTT. Using reference TRBV28 and TRBJ1-1 for the parts outside the CDR3, the full variable domain is DVKVTQSSRYLVKRTGEKVFLECVQDMDHENMFWYRQDPGLGLRLIYFSYDVKMKEKGDIPEGYSVSREKKERFSLILESASTNQTSMYLCASSFIPGQPMNTEAFFGQGTRLTVV.

This clone appeared a few times. The gene calls are TRBV7-5 and TRBJ2-7; TRBD1 was called by the table and not checked on the DNA. TRBV7-5 is reported as a pseudogene. CDR3 length: 14 residues. CDR3 bases: TGTGCGAAGACAGGGACCCTTTACTCCTACGAGCAGTACTTC. It translates to CAKTGTLYSYEQYF.

The gene calls are TRBV9 and TRBJ2-2, with D perhaps matching TRBD1 (6 bases). CDR3 length: 17 residues. Germline assignment: CDR1 SGDLS and CDR2 YYNGEE. Trimming left V 0 bases short and J 5 bases short, with 17 bases between. The CDR3 DNA reads as TGTGCCAGCAGCGTAGCCCACAGGGTGATTATGACCGGGGAGCTGTTTTTT. The encoded protein is CASSVAHRVIMTGELFF.

This clone has just one count. The chain combines TRBV11-2 with TRBJ1-2, with D possibly matching TRBD1 (6 bases). The CDR3 sequence is 16 residues long. The V gene lost 5 bases and the J gene lost 0 bases, with 16 bases spanning the gap. Germline V gives CDR1 SGHAT, CDR2 FQNNGV. The CDR3 region has the DNA TGTGCCAGCAGCGCCTCGGACAGAGCTTCTAACTATGGCTACACCTTC. This translates into CASSASDRASNYGYTF. The full variable domain, with the rest looked up from reference TRBV11-2 and TRBJ1-2, is EAGVAQSPRYKIIEKRQSVAFWCNPISGHATLYWYQQILGQGPKLLIQFQNNGVVDDSQLPKDRFSAERLKGVDSTLKIQPAKLEDSAVYLCASSASDRASNYGYTFGSGTRLTVV.

The V and J genes are TRBV30 and TRBJ2-5, with 8 positions matching TRBD2. Looked up from germline, CDR1 is GTSNPN and CDR2 is SVGIG (reference sequence). There are 15 residues in the CDR3. The J segment lost 3 bases and the V segment lost 3 bases, leaving 9 bases of the junction unmatched. Here the CDR3 reads CAWSGGGKGKETQYF. Here the CDR3 DNA reads TGTGCCTGGAGCGGGGGGGGTAAGGGAAAAGAGACCCAGTACTTC.

The chain combines TRBV18 with TRBJ1-6, with 9 bases matching TRBD1. CDR3 length: 15 residues. Germline-derived CDR1 and CDR2 are KGHSH and LQKENI. Trimming cost V 8 bases and J 10 bases; bases outside gene matches: 12. DNA of the CDR3: TGTGCCAGCCCGATTGGGGGACAGGGAGGATCACCCCTCCACTTT. It codes for CASPIGGQGGSPLHF.

The genes are TRBV28 and TRBJ1-5, with a possible D match to TRBD1 (5 bases). CDR1 is MDHEN, CDR2 SYDVKM, per germline. This CDR3 is built from 13 residues. V lost 11 bases and J 2 bases, leaving 13 bases between the germline ends. In DNA form, the CDR3 reads TGTGCCGGGGGGAGGGGCGGCAATCAGCCCCAGCATTTT. Translated: CAGGRGGNQPQHF.

V is TRBV2 and J is TRBJ2-2; D may be TRBD1 (6 bases). Germline CDR1 is SNHLY and CDR2 is FYNNEI. The length of the CDR3 is 14 residues. V was clipped by 7 bases and J by 0 bases, with 9 bases between them. Here the CDR3 reads CASTGQANTGELFF. The CDR3 coding sequence is TGTGCCAGCACGGGACAAGCGAACACCGGGGAGCTGTTTTTT.

The genes are TRBV11-2 and TRBJ1-2; 12 bases map to TRBD1. Germline trimming cut 3 bases from V and 6 bases from J; bases unmatched to any gene: 11. CDR1 SGHAT and CDR2 FQNNGV come from the germline V gene. There are 17 residues in the CDR3. The CDR3: CASSFSGTGGEENGYTF. CDR3 coding DNA: TGTGCCAGCAGCTTCTCCGGGACAGGGGGCGAAGAGAATGGCTACACCTTC.

The chain joins TRBV30 to TRBJ1-2, with 7 positions matching TRBD1. The CDR3 spans 15 residues. The trim removed 0 bases at V and 0 bases at J, leaving 4 bases unmatched. Germline CDR1 and CDR2: GTSNPN and SVGIG (reference sequence). The CDR3 region is CAWSVTDRANYGYTF. The CDR3 bases are TGTGCCTGGAGTGTTACAGACAGGGCTAACTATGGCTACACCTTC.

The genes are TRBV11-2 and TRBJ1-4, with D perhaps TRBD1 (5 bases). Germline CDR1 is SGHAT and CDR2 is FQNNGV. The CDR3 contains 15 residues. V was pared by 5 bases and J by 7 bases, with 17 bases between. The CDR3 region is CASSRDGTISEKLFF. In DNA, the CDR3 is TGTGCCAGCAGCCGAGACGGGACTATTAGTGAAAAACTGTTTTTT.

The rearrangement joins TRBV2 to TRBJ1-1; no clear D. Germline loops: CDR1 SNHLY, CDR2 FYNNEI. The ends were cut back, 4 bases at V and 7 bases at J, with 7 bases in the middle. The length of the CDR3 is 11 residues. CDR3: CASSVGVEAFF. DNA of the CDR3: TGTGCCAGCAGTGTCGGGGTTGAAGCTTTCTTT.

This clone has at least ten counts. The chain has TRBV7-5 and TRBJ1-3; the D segment call TRBD1 is taken from the table without a DNA check. TRBV7-5 is described as a pseudogene. This CDR3 comprises 17 residues. Written as DNA, the CDR3 is TGTGTCAGAAGCCCGCCCGGGACAGGGGGCCCTGGAAACACCATATATTTT. Amino acid sequence: CVRSPPGTGGPGNTIYF.

The chain combines TRBV28 with TRBJ2-6; TRBD1 might be the D (6 bases). V was pared by 3 bases and J by 2 bases, with 11 bases between. CDR1 and CDR2 (germline): MDHEN, SYDVKM. This CDR3 is built from 16 residues. Written as DNA, the CDR3 is TGTGCCAGCAGTTTGACAGGTCTTACTGGGGCCAACGTCCTGACTTTC. Translating gives CASSLTGLTGANVLTF.

Comments on this clone: The sample contains more than one DNA sequence encoding this CDR3. The chain links TRBV28 to TRBJ1-2; TRBD1 matches 9 bases. The CDR3 loop spans 13 amino acids. V trimming: 6 bases; J trimming: 5 bases; junction bases outside the gene matches: 4. Germline V gives CDR1 MDHEN, CDR2 SYDVKM. The CDR3 region has the DNA TGTGCCAGCAGAACCGGGACAGGGTATGGCTACACCTTC. Protein: CASRTGTGYGYTF.